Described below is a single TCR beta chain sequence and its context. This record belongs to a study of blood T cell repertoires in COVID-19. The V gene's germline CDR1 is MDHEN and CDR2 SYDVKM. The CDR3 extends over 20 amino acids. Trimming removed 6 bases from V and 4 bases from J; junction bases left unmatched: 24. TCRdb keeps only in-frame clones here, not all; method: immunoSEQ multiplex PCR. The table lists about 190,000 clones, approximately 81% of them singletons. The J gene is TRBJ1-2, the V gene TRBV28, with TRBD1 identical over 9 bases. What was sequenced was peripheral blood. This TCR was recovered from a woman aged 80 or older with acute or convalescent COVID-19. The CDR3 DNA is TGTGCCAGCAGCCCGGACAGGGGATCATTTTTAAGGGGGGGTCGCTATGGCTACACCTTC. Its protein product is CASSPDRGSFLRGGRYGYTF.